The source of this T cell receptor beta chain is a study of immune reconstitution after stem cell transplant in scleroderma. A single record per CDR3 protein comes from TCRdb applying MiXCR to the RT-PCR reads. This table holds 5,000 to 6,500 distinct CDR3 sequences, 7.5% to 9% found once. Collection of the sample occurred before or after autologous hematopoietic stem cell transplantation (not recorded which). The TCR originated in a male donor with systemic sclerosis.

The CDR3 bases are TGCAGTGCAAAAGGACTAGCGGGAGAATCCAAAAACATTCAGTACTTC. Its protein is CSAKGLAGESKNIQYF. The chain joins TRBV20-1 to TRBJ2-4; 13 bases match TRBD2. V dropped 6 bases and J dropped 2; count of bases not matched to a gene: 7. Germline loops: CDR1 DFQATT, CDR2 SNEGSKA (reference sequence). The CDR3 extends over 16 amino acids.